Listed here are 14 T cell receptor beta chains from one sample, sequenced in a study of control samples from healthy donors and cancer patients (dated by TCRdb to the early 2020s). Library prep was done by the immunoSEQ multiplex PCR assay. Drawn from immuneACCESS, this table holds only the in-frame rearrangements with V and J called that TCRdb kept. Clones are partly lost; checked studies trace under half to an unresolved V gene and leave the rest unexplained. Here the sample has about 150,000 clones; around 90% occur a single time. In total, the top ten clones hold 1.5% to 2% of the sample. Sequencing was carried out using blood. These receptors all stem from a man between 18 and 29 years old in good health.

This clone is a singleton in its sample. The chain links TRBV19 to TRBJ1-4, with TRBD1 identical over 9 bases. J gave up 8 bases and V 5 bases, and 6 bases lay outside the gene matches. Germline V gene sequence: CDR1 LNHDA, CDR2 SQIVND (reference sequence). The CDR3 totals 14 residues. The chain's CDR3 is CASSFGTGYEKLFF. The CDR3 DNA is TGTGCCAGTAGTTTTGGGACAGGGTACGAAAAACTGTTTTTT. The full variable domain, completed using reference TRBV19 and TRBJ1-4, is DGGITQSPKYLFRKEGQNVTLSCEQNLNHDAMYWYRQDPGQGLRLIYYSQIVNDFQKGDIAEGYSVSREKKESFPLTVTSAQKNPTAFYLCASSFGTGYEKLFFGSGTQLSVL.

The chain combines TRBV6-5 with TRBJ2-5; no firm D call. Trimming pared 7 bases from V and 5 bases from J, leaving 17 bases between. In germline, CDR1 is MNHEY, CDR2 SVGAGI. This CDR3 spans 14 amino acids. CDR3 nucleotides: TGTGCCAGCACCGACGAAGGAACCGCGGAGACCCAGTACTTC. It codes for CASTDEGTAETQYF.

This clone was recorded a few times. J is TRBJ1-1 and V is TRBV12-5, with a possible D match to TRBD1 (5 bases). The CDR3 has 14 amino acids. Germline-derived CDR1 and CDR2 are LGHNT and FRNRAP. V lost 7 bases and J lost 3, with 15 bases in between. DNA of the CDR3: TGTGCTAGTGCCCGCGATCGGGGGTACACTGAAGCTTTCTTT. Its translation is CASARDRGYTEAFF.

The chain carries TRBV4-3 and TRBJ1-3; maybe TRBD1 (6 bases). V lost 1 base, J lost 4 bases, and 17 bases lay in between. Germline loops: CDR1 LGHNA, CDR2 YSLEER. The CDR3 runs 17 residues. The CDR3 nucleotides are TGCGCCAGCAGCCAAGCTACCGGGACACTTCTCGGAAACACCATATATTTT. This gives the protein CASSQATGTLLGNTIYF.

This clone is a singleton in its sample. The chain uses TRBV28 and TRBJ1-1; no definite D call. Germline-derived CDR1 and CDR2 are MDHEN and SYDVKM. This CDR3 region has 15 residues. V was shortened by 1 base and J by 0 bases, with 9 bases between the two germline ends. The CDR3 loop reads CASSLLMGMNTEAFF. The CDR3 DNA follows: TGTGCCAGCAGTTTATTAATGGGGATGAACACTGAAGCTTTCTTT.

This chain uses TRBV6-2 or TRBV6-3 with TRBJ1-1; TRBD1 agrees at 7 bases. The germline gives CDR1 MNHEY, CDR2 SVGEGT. After removal of 2 bases from V and 4 bases from J, the junction contained 4 bases not matched to a gene. The length of the CDR3 is 14 residues. The CDR3 DNA follows: TGTGCCAGCAGTTACCCTCAGGGGGGCACTGAAGCTTTCTTT. Translated, it gives CASSYPQGGTEAFF.

The CDR3 sequence is CASSFQLNLEQYF. CDR3 nucleotide sequence: TGTGCCAGCAGTTTTCAATTAAATCTCGAGCAGTACTTC. The chain has TRBV28 and TRBJ2-7; D is undetermined. The CDR3 extends over 13 amino acids. V shed 3 bases and J shed 6 bases, with 12 bases lying between them. Germline V CDR1 and CDR2: MDHEN, SYDVKM.

The rearrangement links TRBV7-2 to TRBJ2-3; D may be TRBD2 (5 bases). V gave up 2 bases and J gave up 8 bases, with 14 bases separating them. Germline V CDR1 and CDR2: SGHTA, FQGNSA. The CDR3 extends over 14 amino acids. CDR3 residues: CASSLPSLAPTQYF. CDR3 DNA: TGTGCCAGCAGCTTACCCTCCTTAGCGCCTACGCAGTATTTT.

The chain employs TRBV5-1 and TRBJ1-5; tentatively, D is TRBD1 (5 bases). The germline V and J ends were trimmed by 4 bases and 2 bases, with 22 bases remaining between them. Germline V gene lookup returns CDR1 SGHRS and CDR2 YFSETQ. The CDR3 is 18 residues long. In DNA, the CDR3 is TGCGCCAGCAGCCCGGAGGGCGGGGGACCTGGGGGCAATCAGCCCCAGCATTTT. Encoded protein: CASSPEGGGPGGNQPQHF.

The chain links TRBV30 to TRBJ2-2; D possibly matches TRBD1 or TRBD2 (5 bases each). Germline-derived CDR1 and CDR2 are GTSNPN and SVGIG (reference sequence). This CDR3 is 14 amino acids long. V was cut by 7 bases and J by 1 base, with 13 bases left in between. Here the CDR3 reads CASPGRMNTGELFF. The CDR3 DNA reads TGTGCCTCCCCGGGACGGATGAACACCGGGGAGCTGTTTTTT.

The CDR3 spells CASRLRRNSNQPQHF. The CDR3 DNA sequence: TGTGCCAGCAGACTGAGGAGAAATAGCAATCAGCCCCAGCATTTT. This chain connects TRBV27 to TRBJ1-5; unclear D gene. From germline, CDR1 is MNHEY and CDR2 SMNVEV (reference sequence). Deletions cut 6 bases from V and 0 bases from J, with 12 bases between. The CDR3 runs to 15 residues.

This clone was counted a single time. This rearrangement joins TRBV5-5 to TRBJ1-2, with 12 bases identical to TRBD1. The V gene end was trimmed by 3 bases and the J gene end by 4 bases; junction bases not matched to a gene: 10. There are 17 residues in the CDR3. Per the germline V gene, CDR1 is SGHKS and CDR2 is YYEKEE (reference sequence). This chain's CDR3 is CASSSAGTGGPVYGYTF. The CDR3 bases are TGTGCCAGCAGCTCGGCCGGGACAGGGGGCCCTGTCTATGGCTACACCTTC.

V gene TRBV27 combines with J gene TRBJ1-2, with a tentative D call TRBD1 (5 bases). CDR1 MNHEY and CDR2 SMNVEV come from the germline V gene (reference sequence). CDR3 length: 17 amino acids. V was clipped by 6 bases and J by 0 bases, with 20 bases between them. In DNA, the CDR3 is TGTGCCAGCAGCCAAGAAGGACTTGGGGGTTCTAACTATGGCTACACCTTC. Its protein is CASSQEGLGGSNYGYTF.

V and J are TRBV3-1 (or the pseudogene TRBV3-2) and TRBJ2-1, with D maybe TRBD2 (5 bases). Trimming took off 0 bases at V and 8 bases at J, with 14 bases between the two ends. Germline V gene lookup returns CDR1 LGHDT and CDR2 YNNKEL (reference sequence). The CDR3 has 15 residues. As DNA, the CDR3 is TGTGCCAGCAGCCAAGATGTAGGGAGTATCGATGAGCAGTTCTTC. Its translation is CASSQDVGSIDEQFF.